Below are 21 T cell receptor beta chains sequenced from a single sample in a study of blood T cells in healthy people across ages. Through a sample-barcoded 5' primer and a J-beta primer mix, a second PCR was run for about 6 to 11 cycles. Via MiXCR, TCRdb re-called the 5' RACE reads, giving one row per CDR3 protein. The repertoire consists of 1.5 million to 1.9 million distinct CDR3 sequences, with 35% to 45% occurring once and the leading ten covering over 3.5%. Input material: blood. Receptors were obtained from a woman aged 18-29 years in good health.

This chain joins TRBV25-1 and TRBJ1-4; D might be TRBD1 (5 bases). Trimming removed 4 bases from V and 2 bases from J, with 14 bases in between. Germline loops: CDR1 MGHDK, CDR2 SYGVNS. The CDR3 consists of 16 residues. The CDR3 region has the DNA TGTGCCAGCAGTGCTAGGTCGGGACGGACTAATGAAAAACTGTTTTTT. This codes for CASSARSGRTNEKLFF.

The V and J genes are TRBV5-1 and TRBJ2-1; D may be TRBD1 or TRBD2 (5 bases each). Germline CDR1 reads SGHRS; CDR2 reads YFSETQ. The length of the CDR3 is 15 residues. Trimming took 3 bases from V and 5 from J, leaving 15 bases between them. The CDR3 sequence: CASSSEGLSHNEQFF. CDR3 in DNA: TGCGCCAGCAGCTCAGAGGGGCTGTCTCACAATGAGCAGTTCTTC.

The chain combines TRBV29-1 with TRBJ2-7; D may be TRBD1 (5 bases). Per the germline V gene, CDR1 is SQVTM and CDR2 is ANQGSEA. The CDR3 runs to 12 residues. CDR3: CNVEDTSYEQYF. Written as DNA, the CDR3 is TGCAACGTCGAGGACACAAGCTACGAGCAGTACTTC.

The chain joins TRBV29-1 to TRBJ2-5, with D possibly being TRBD1 (5 bases). V shed 4 bases and J shed 2 bases, with 20 bases lying between them. The CDR3 extends over 16 amino acids. Per germline, CDR1 SQVTM and CDR2 ANQGSEA. CDR3 protein: CSVGLTDTYLQETQYF. The DNA for the CDR3 is TGCAGCGTTGGGCTGACGGACACATACCTTCAAGAGACCCAGTACTTC.

This clonotype was counted only a few times. The chain employs TRBV4-2 and TRBJ1-2; 9 nucleotides agree with TRBD1. CDR3 length: 15 residues. CDR1 and CDR2 from the germline V gene are LGHNA and YNFKEQ. Losses at the gene ends were 2 bases for V and 6 bases for J; bases not matched to a gene: 7. The CDR3 nucleotides are TGTGCCAGCAGCCAACCCGGGACAGGGCCAAATGGCTACACCTTC. Protein sequence: CASSQPGTGPNGYTF.

The chain carries TRBV7-9 and TRBJ2-5; tentatively, D is TRBD2 (6 bases). The CDR3 has 15 residues. Per the germline V gene, CDR1 is SEHNR and CDR2 is FQNEAQ (reference sequence). The V gene lost 3 bases and the J gene lost 4 bases, with 15 bases spanning the gap. The CDR3 loop is CASSFYPAGRETQYF. Written as DNA, the CDR3 is TGTGCCAGCAGCTTCTACCCCGCGGGGAGAGAGACCCAGTACTTC. Filled out from reference TRBV7-9 and TRBJ2-5, the complete variable domain reads DTGVSQNPRHKITKRGQNVTFRCDPISEHNRLYWYRQTLGQGPEFLTYFQNEAQLEKSRLLSDRFSAERPKGSFSTLEIQRTEQGDSAMYLCASSFYPAGRETQYFGPGTRLLVL.

The chain links TRBV7-2 to TRBJ2-7, with a possible D match to TRBD1 (5 bases). The V and J ends lost 3 bases and 5 bases respectively, with 11 bases between them. From germline, CDR1 is SGHTA and CDR2 FQGNSA. This CDR3 is built from 13 residues. CDR3 in amino acids: CASSFARGHEQYF. In nucleotides, the CDR3 is TGTGCCAGCAGCTTTGCAAGGGGCCACGAGCAGTACTTC.

This clonotype was observed a handful of times. The chain employs TRBV4-1 and TRBJ2-1; 9 bases line up with TRBD2. V was pared by 1 base and J by 4 bases, with 14 bases of the junction left unmatched. Germline V gene sequence: CDR1 MGHRA, CDR2 YSYEKL. CDR3 length: 19 residues. CDR3 sequence reads: CASSQVGVTASGAYNEQFF. CDR3 nucleotides: TGCGCCAGCAGCCAAGTGGGTGTAACCGCTAGCGGGGCATACAATGAGCAGTTCTTC.

This clonotype was seen more than once but under ten times. This chain uses TRBV20-1 with TRBJ1-2; 9 nucleotides line up with TRBD1. In germline, CDR1 is DFQATT, CDR2 SNEGSKA (reference sequence). The V gene end was trimmed by 0 bases and the J gene end by 1 base; junction bases not matched to a gene: 6. There are 16 residues in the CDR3. The CDR3 DNA reads TGCAGTGCTAGAGATGAGGGACAGGGATTTAACTATGGCTACACCTTC. Residues: CSARDEGQGFNYGYTF.

There are a few counts of this clonotype. The chain recombines TRBV20-1 with TRBJ1-5; possibly TRBD1 for D (6 bases). The CDR3 extends over 15 amino acids. Germline CDR1 reads DFQATT; CDR2 reads SNEGSKA (reference sequence). Trimming removed 6 bases from V and 3 bases from J, with 18 bases in between. CDR3 residues: CSAHTPRGSNQPQHF. The CDR3 DNA is TGCAGTGCCCACACCCCCAGGGGTTCCAATCAGCCCCAGCATTTT.

This clonotype was seen only once. This chain uses TRBV7-8 with TRBJ2-7; D not resolved. Looked up from germline, CDR1 is SGHVS and CDR2 is FQNEAQ. The CDR3 contains 14 residues. V lost 1 base to trimming and J lost 4 bases, with 11 bases between them. This chain's CDR3 is CASSLEVTTYEQYF. As DNA, the CDR3 is TGTGCCAGCAGCTTAGAGGTGACAACTTACGAGCAGTACTTC.

This chain links TRBV11-1 with TRBJ2-3; D gene uncertain. The length of the CDR3 is 13 residues. Germline assignment: CDR1 SGHAT and CDR2 FQDESV (reference sequence). V was cut by 4 bases and J by 2 bases, with 7 bases left in between. The CDR3 DNA reads as TGTGCCAGCAGCTCCGCCCCCACAGATACGCAGTATTTT. Protein sequence: CASSSAPTDTQYF.

The chain recombines TRBV7-2 with TRBJ2-3, with a possible D match to TRBD1 (5 bases). Germline V CDR1 and CDR2: SGHTA, FQGNSA. The CDR3 consists of 15 residues. V was shortened by 0 bases and J by 6 bases, with 13 bases between the two germline ends. CDR3 loop: CASSLASGKADTQYF. The CDR3 coding sequence is TGTGCCAGCAGCTTAGCTTCAGGGAAGGCGGATACGCAGTATTTT.

This clonotype was recorded a few times. V is TRBV7-8 and J is TRBJ2-1, with 9 positions matching TRBD2. Germline loops: CDR1 SGHVS, CDR2 FQNEAQ. This CDR3 has 16 amino acids. J gave up 9 bases and V 1 base, and 10 bases lay outside the gene matches. The CDR3 loop is CASSLVSGLASGEQFF. CDR3 bases: TGTGCCAGCAGCTTAGTCTCGGGACTAGCTTCGGGTGAGCAGTTCTTC.

This clonotype turned up a few times. V and J are TRBV2 and TRBJ2-3, with TRBD1 matching 7 bases. V dropped 10 bases and J dropped 1; count of bases not matched to a gene: 8. This CDR3 comprises 14 residues. Germline CDR1 is SNHLY and CDR2 is FYNNEI. The CDR3: CAIPSGQGTDTQYF. CDR3 coding DNA: TGTGCCATACCATCCGGACAGGGCACAGATACGCAGTATTTT. Full variable domain (outside the CDR3, taken from reference TRBV2 and TRBJ2-3): EPEVTQTPSHQVTQMGQEVILRCVPISNHLYFYWYRQILGQKVEFLVSFYNNEISEKSEIFDDQFSVERPDGSNFTLKIRSTKLEDSAMYFCAIPSGQGTDTQYFGPGTRLTVL.

The CDR3 nucleotides read TGTGCCATCAGTGAGGACGAAACCTGGCGGTACTTC. This translates into CAISEDETWRYF. This rearrangement joins TRBV10-3 to TRBJ2-7; D not resolved. Germline V lookup: CDR1 ENHRY, CDR2 SYGVKD. CDR3 size: 12 residues. V shed 2 bases and J shed 12 bases, with 14 bases lying between them.

Many counts were recorded for this clonotype. This chain joins TRBV5-1 and TRBJ2-7; D is possibly TRBD1 (6 bases). This CDR3 spans 15 amino acids. CDR1 is SGHRS and CDR2 is YFSETQ in the germline V gene. V shed 4 bases and J shed 0 bases, with 14 bases lying between them. CDR3 protein: CASSGTGLRSYEQYF. CDR3 nucleotides: TGCGCCAGCAGCGGCACAGGGTTGCGCTCCTACGAGCAGTACTTC.

The V call is TRBV20-1, the J call TRBJ2-7; D perhaps matches TRBD2 (6 bases). Trimming cost V 0 bases and J 9 bases, with 12 bases left between them. CDR1 and CDR2 from the germline V gene are DFQATT and SNEGSKA (reference sequence). The CDR3 runs to 12 residues. In DNA form, the CDR3 reads TGCAGTGCTAGAGATCGAGGGGAGGCGCAGTACTTC. This sequence encodes CSARDRGEAQYF.

The chain carries TRBV27 and TRBJ1-6, with D possibly being TRBD1 (5 bases). The germline V gene encodes CDR1 MNHEY and CDR2 SMNVEV (reference sequence). V was clipped by 6 bases and J by 6 bases, with 12 bases between them. This CDR3 has 14 amino acids. CDR3 loop: CASSRLGVNSPLHF. The CDR3 region has the DNA TGTGCCAGCAGCCGCCTAGGGGTTAATTCACCCCTCCACTTT.

This clonotype was picked up one time. The chain employs TRBV10-3 and TRBJ2-1; D uncertain. The J call may be incorrect, as the DNA end agrees better with TRBJ2-7. CDR1 ENHRY and CDR2 SYGVKD come from the germline V gene. The CDR3 is 13 residues long. The CDR3 nucleotides are TGTGCCATCAGTGAAAGGACGGCGGACGAGCAGTACTTC. This gives the protein CAISERTADEQYF.

The chain has TRBV29-1 and TRBJ2-3; perhaps TRBD2 as D (5 bases). This CDR3 region has 11 residues. CDR1 SQVTM and CDR2 ANQGSEA come from the germline V gene. V was clipped by 3 bases and J by 11 bases, with 12 bases between them. The CDR3: CSVDEGKGQYF. In DNA form, the CDR3 reads TGCAGCGTTGATGAGGGAAAGGGGCAGTATTTT.